The 11 T cell receptor beta chains in this list originate from one sample, sequenced in a study of beta chain features in type 1 diabetes. The study reverse transcribed the entire isolated RNA, so it sequenced expressed TCRB transcripts. Here immunoSEQ multiplex PCR was the method, and the copy in TCRdb shows in-frame clones only, minus some. The table has hundreds of thousands of clones, 15% seen once. The sample taken for sequencing was naive CD4+ T cells from blood. These receptors were taken from a young man in good health.

This clone has a handful of counts. The chain joins TRBV23-1 to TRBJ1-1; D unclear. TRBV23-1 is filed as an ORF, its function uncertain. This CDR3 has 13 residues. The ends were cut back, 8 bases at V and 0 bases at J, with 10 bases in the middle. The CDR3 DNA sequence: TGCGCCAGCGTCGGTGTTATGAACACTGAAGCTTTCTTT. As protein: CASVGVMNTEAFF.

V is TRBV4-1 and J is TRBJ2-2; D possibly corresponds to TRBD1 (5 bases). The CDR3 has 17 residues. CDR1 is MGHRA and CDR2 is YSYEKL in the germline V gene. The ends were cut back, 0 bases at V and 4 bases at J, with 15 bases in the middle. The CDR3 sequence is CASSQDRVGRATGELFF. The CDR3 DNA reads as TGCGCCAGCAGCCAAGATCGGGTTGGCAGGGCCACCGGGGAGCTGTTTTTT.

This clone was observed a handful of times. This chain links TRBV28 with TRBJ2-7; D might be TRBD1 or TRBD2, each matching 5 bases. With 5 bases removed from V and 5 bases from J, the gap between germline ends came to 22 bases. Germline CDR1 MDHEN, CDR2 SYDVKM. The CDR3 runs 16 residues. This CDR3 is CASSRTGTRGLHEQYF. DNA of the CDR3: TGTGCCAGCAGTCGTACCGGGACCCGGGGCTTGCACGAGCAGTACTTC.

This rearrangement joins TRBV7-2 to TRBJ2-3; D tentatively fits TRBD1 or TRBD2 (5 bases each). Between the trimmed V and J ends, which lost 4 bases and 1 base, there was a span of 12 bases. The CDR3 runs to 15 residues. Germline CDR1 reads SGHTA; CDR2 reads FQGNSA. The CDR3 spells CASSWGGGRTDTQYF. The CDR3, as DNA: TGTGCCAGCAGCTGGGGTGGGGGACGCACAGATACGCAGTATTTT.

This clone was found a few times. The CDR3 bases are TGTGCCAGCAGCACTGCAGGGGTAGAGGGCTACACCTTC. Amino acids: CASSTAGVEGYTF. The gene calls are TRBV7-9 and TRBJ1-2, with D perhaps TRBD1 (6 bases). Per the germline V gene, CDR1 is SEHNR and CDR2 is FQNEAQ (reference sequence). V lost 5 bases and J 8 bases, leaving 15 bases between the germline ends. This CDR3 region has 13 residues.

This clone was seen a few times. The gene calls are TRBV7-2 and TRBJ2-7; TRBD1 matches 7 bases. The CDR3 sequence is 16 residues long. V lost 4 bases and J lost 4; bases outside the gene matches: 13. Germline lookup yields CDR1 SGHTA and CDR2 FQGNSA. The CDR3 is CASSWVGQSGGYEQYF. CDR3 nucleotide sequence: TGTGCCAGCAGCTGGGTGGGACAGAGTGGTGGGTACGAGCAGTACTTC.

In this sample, this clone turned up a few times. This chain uses TRBV7-8 with TRBJ2-7; 9 nucleotides match TRBD2. V lost 1 base and J lost 1; bases outside the gene matches: 2. Germline V CDR1 and CDR2: SGHVS, FQNEAQ. The CDR3 runs to 15 residues. CDR3 DNA sequence: TGTGCCAGCAGCTTAGAAGCGGGAGGTTCCTACGAGCAGTACTTC. Amino acid sequence: CASSLEAGGSYEQYF.

The sample holds a few counts of this clone. This chain uses TRBV7-2 with TRBJ2-5; no firm D call. The CDR3 consists of 13 residues. CDR1 and CDR2 (germline): SGHTA, FQGNSA. The V gene lost 3 bases and the J gene lost 4 bases, with 9 bases spanning the gap. The CDR3, as DNA: TGTGCCAGCAGCTTGTCTACCTTAGAGACCCAGTACTTC. It codes for CASSLSTLETQYF.

The rearrangement links TRBV5-1 to TRBJ2-5; 9 positions match TRBD1. From germline, CDR1 is SGHRS and CDR2 YFSETQ. CDR3 length: 16 amino acids. With 0 bases clipped from V and 1 base from J, the junction kept 4 bases outside the gene matches. CDR3 protein: CASSLAKTGGQETQYF. DNA of the CDR3: TGCGCCAGCAGCTTGGCCAAGACAGGGGGCCAAGAGACCCAGTACTTC.

The chain employs TRBV18 and TRBJ2-7; 7 bases are shared with TRBD1. V lost 6 bases, J lost 2 bases, and 7 bases stayed unmatched. In germline, CDR1 is KGHSH, CDR2 LQKENI. The length of the CDR3 is 14 residues. The CDR3 loop is CASSENRGAYEQYF. The CDR3 bases are TGTGCCAGCTCGGAGAACAGGGGTGCCTACGAGCAGTACTTC.

This chain uses TRBV5-1 with TRBJ2-1; D could derive from TRBD1 or TRBD2 (6 bases each). V was trimmed by 1 base and J by 7 bases, leaving 18 bases between them. The CDR3 consists of 16 residues. The germline gives CDR1 SGHRS, CDR2 YFSETQ. CDR3: CASSLSVGGAGNEQFF. CDR3 in DNA: TGCGCCAGCAGCTTGTCAGTGGGGGGCGCAGGGAATGAGCAGTTCTTC.